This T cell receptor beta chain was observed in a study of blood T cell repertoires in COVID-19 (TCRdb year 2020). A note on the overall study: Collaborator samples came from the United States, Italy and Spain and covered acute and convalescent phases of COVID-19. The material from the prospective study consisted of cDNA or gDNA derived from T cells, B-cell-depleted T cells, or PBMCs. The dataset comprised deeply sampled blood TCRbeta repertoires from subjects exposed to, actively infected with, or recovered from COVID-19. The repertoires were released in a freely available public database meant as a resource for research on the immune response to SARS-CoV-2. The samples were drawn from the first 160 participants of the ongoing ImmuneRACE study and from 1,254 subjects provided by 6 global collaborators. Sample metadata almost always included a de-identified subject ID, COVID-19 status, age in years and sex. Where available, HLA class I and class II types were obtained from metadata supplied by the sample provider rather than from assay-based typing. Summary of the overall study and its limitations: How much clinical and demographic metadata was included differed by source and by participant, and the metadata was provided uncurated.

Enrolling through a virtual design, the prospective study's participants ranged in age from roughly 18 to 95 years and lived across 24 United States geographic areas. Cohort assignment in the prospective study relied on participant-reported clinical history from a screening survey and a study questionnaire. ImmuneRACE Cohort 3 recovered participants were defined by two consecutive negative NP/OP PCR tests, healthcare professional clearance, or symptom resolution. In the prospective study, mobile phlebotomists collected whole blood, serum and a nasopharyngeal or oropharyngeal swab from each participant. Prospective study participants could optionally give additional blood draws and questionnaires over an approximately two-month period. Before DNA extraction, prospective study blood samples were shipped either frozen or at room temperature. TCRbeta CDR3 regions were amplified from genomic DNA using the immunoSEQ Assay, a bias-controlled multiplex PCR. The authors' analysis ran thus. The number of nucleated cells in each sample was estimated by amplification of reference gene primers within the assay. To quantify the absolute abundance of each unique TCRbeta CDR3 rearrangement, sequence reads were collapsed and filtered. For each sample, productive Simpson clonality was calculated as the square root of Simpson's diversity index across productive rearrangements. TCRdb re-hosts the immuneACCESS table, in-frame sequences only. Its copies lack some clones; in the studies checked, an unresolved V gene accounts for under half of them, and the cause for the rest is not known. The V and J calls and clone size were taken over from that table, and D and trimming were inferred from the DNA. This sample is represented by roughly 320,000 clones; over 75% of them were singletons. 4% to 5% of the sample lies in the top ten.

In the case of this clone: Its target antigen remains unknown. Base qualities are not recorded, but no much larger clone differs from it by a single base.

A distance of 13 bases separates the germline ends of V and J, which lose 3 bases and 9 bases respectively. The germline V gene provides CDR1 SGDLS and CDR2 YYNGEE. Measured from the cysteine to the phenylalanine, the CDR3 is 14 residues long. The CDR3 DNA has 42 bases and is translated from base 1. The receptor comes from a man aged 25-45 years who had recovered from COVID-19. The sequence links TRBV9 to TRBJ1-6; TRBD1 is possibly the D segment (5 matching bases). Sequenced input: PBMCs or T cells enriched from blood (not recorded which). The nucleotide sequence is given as TGTGCCAGCAGCGCATCCCAGGGCGGTTCACCCCTCCACTTT. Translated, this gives CASSASQGGSPLHF.